A selection of T cell receptor beta chains follows, all from one sample in a study of tumor and adjacent non-tumor tissue in lung cancer. One entry per CDR3 protein results from TCRdb running MiXCR on the multiplex PCR reads. The sample carries approximately 80,000 distinct CDR3 sequences, approximately 81% recorded once. The sequenced sample consisted of distant non-tumor lung tissue. The receptors were sampled from a man in his sixties with non-small cell lung cancer. CDR3s leave out the opening cysteine and the closing phenylalanine or tryptophan. Fields, in order: V gene, clone size, CDR3 protein. Expanded clones get a size class; other rows say once, few or many, or leave the size out.

>TRBV7-8|.
ASSSDRGNPPLH
>TRBV4-1|.
ARSQSGTGAYEQY
>TRBV12-3/TRBV12-4|.
AISIPTTGGMNTEAF
>TRBV20-1|.
SAGTIAYEQY
>TRBV7-2|.
TSSTGPRGTDTQY
>TRBV6-2/TRBV6-3|.
ASNWKVYEQY
>TRBV11-3|.
ASMGQDREILF
>TRBV6-1|once
ASSESLLAF
>TRBV20-1|.
IARGVWDTEAL
>TRBV20-1|few
SPFRGPGTEAF
>TRBV11-2|once
ASSTASGGAREQY
>TRBV4-2|.
ASNQDGNSYSPLH
>TRBV30|.
AWSRDFQSNAQY
>TRBV5-1|.
ASSTDVGVTDTQY
>TRBV20-1|.
SAMVGLRSYNEQF
>TRBV4-3|.
ACSQDVPGSSGTEAF